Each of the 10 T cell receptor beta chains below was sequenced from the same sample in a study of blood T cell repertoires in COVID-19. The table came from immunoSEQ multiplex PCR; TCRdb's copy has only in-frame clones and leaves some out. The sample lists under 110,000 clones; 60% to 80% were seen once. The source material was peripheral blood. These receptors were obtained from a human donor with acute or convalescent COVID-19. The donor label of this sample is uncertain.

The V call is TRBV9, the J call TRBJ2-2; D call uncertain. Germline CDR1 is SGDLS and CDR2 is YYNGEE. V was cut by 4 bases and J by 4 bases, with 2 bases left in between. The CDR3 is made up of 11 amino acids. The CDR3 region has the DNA TGTGCCAGCAGCCTCACCGGGGAGCTGTTTTTT. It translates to CASSLTGELFF.

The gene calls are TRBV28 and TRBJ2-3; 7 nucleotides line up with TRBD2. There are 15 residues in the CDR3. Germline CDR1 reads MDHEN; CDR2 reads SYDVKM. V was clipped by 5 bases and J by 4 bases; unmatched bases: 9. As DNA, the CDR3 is TGTGCCAGCAGTCCACCTCCGGGGGGTTCAGATACGCAGTATTTT. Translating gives CASSPPPGGSDTQYF.

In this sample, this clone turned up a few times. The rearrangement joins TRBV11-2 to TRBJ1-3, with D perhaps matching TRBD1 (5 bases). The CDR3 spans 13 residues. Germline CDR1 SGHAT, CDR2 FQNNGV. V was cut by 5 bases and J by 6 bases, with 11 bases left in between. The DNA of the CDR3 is TGTGCCAGCAGCCTGGCGGGGGAAAACACCATATATTTT. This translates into CASSLAGENTIYF.

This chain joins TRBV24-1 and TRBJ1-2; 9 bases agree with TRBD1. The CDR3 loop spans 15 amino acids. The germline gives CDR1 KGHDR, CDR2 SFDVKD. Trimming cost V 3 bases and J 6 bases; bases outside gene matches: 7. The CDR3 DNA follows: TGTGCCACCAGTGATCCCGGACAGGGGAAAGATGGCTACACCTTC. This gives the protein CATSDPGQGKDGYTF.

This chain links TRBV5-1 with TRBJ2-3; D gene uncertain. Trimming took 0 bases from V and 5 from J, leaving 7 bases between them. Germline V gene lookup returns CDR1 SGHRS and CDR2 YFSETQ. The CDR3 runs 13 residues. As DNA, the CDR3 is TGCGCCAGCAGCTTGGACCCGGGAGATACGCAGTATTTT. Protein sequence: CASSLDPGDTQYF.

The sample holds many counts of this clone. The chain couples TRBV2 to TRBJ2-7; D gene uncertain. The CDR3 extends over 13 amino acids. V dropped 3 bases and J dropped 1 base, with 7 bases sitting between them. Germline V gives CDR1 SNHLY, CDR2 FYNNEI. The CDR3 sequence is CASSDVESYEQYF. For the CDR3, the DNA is TGTGCCAGCAGTGACGTGGAGTCCTACGAGCAGTACTTC.

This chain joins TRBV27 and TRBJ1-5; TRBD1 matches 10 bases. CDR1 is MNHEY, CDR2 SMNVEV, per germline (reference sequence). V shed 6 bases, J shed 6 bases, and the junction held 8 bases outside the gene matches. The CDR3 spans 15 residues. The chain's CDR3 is CASRESDRGGQPQHF. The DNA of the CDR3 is TGTGCCAGCAGGGAATCGGACAGGGGGGGTCAGCCCCAGCATTTT.

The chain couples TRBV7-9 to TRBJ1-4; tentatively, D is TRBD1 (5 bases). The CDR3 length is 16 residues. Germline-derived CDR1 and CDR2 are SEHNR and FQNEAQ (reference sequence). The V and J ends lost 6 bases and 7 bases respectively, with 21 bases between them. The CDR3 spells CASSPLAGPEGEKLFF. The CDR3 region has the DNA TGTGCCAGCAGTCCTCTAGCGGGACCCGAGGGTGAAAAACTGTTTTTT.

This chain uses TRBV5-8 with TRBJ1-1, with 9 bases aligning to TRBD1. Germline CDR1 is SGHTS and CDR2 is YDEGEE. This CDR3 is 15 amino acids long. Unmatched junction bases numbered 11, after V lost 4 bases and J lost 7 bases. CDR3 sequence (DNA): TGTGCCAGCAGCCTACCGGGACAGGGAGGAGATGAAGCTTTCTTT. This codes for CASSLPGQGGDEAFF.

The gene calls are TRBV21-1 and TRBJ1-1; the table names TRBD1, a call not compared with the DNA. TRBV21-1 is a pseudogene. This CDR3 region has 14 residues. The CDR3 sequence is CASSPGHPNTEAFF. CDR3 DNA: TGTGCCAGCAGCCCGGGACACCCGAACACTGAAGCTTTCTTT.